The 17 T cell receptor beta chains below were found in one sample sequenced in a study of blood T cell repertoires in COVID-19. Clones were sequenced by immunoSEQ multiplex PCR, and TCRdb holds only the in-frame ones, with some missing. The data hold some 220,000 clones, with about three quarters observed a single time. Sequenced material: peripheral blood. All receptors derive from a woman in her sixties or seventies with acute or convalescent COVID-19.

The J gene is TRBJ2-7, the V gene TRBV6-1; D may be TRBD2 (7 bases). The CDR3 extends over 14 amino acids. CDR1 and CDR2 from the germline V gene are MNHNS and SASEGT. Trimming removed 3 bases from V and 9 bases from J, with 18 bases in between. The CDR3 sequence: CASSERGRAKGQYV. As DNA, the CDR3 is TGTGCCAGCAGTGAGCGGGGGCGTGCCAAGGGGCAGTACGTC.

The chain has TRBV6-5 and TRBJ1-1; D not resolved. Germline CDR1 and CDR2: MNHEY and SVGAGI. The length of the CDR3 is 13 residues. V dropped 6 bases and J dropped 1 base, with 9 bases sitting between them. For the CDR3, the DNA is TGTGCCAGCAGCCGGTTTCAGAACACTGAAGCTTTCTTT. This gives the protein CASSRFQNTEAFF.

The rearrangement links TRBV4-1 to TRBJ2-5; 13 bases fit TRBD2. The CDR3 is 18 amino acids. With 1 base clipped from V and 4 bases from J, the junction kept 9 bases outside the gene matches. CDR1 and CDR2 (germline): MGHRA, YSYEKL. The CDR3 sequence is CASSQAYGTSGVRETQYF. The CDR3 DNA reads TGCGCCAGCAGCCAAGCGTATGGGACTAGCGGGGTCCGAGAGACCCAGTACTTC.

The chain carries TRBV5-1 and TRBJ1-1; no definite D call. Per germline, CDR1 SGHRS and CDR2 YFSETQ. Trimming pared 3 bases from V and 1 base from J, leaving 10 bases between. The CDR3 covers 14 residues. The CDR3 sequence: CASSWVEGNTEAFF. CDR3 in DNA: TGCGCCAGCAGCTGGGTCGAGGGGAACACTGAAGCTTTCTTT. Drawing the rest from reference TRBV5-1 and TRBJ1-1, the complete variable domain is KAGVTQTPRYLIKTRGQQVTLSCSPISGHRSVSWYQQTPGQGLQFLFEYFSETQRNKGNFPGRFSGRQFSNSRSEMNVSTLELGDSALYLCASSWVEGNTEAFFGQGTRLTVV.

CDR3 loop: CASSQDWSARASGANVLTF. CDR3 in DNA: TGCGCCAGCAGCCAAGATTGGTCCGCCAGGGCGAGTGGGGCCAACGTCCTGACTTTC. V usage is TRBV4-3 and J usage is TRBJ2-6, with D maybe TRBD1 (5 bases). Germline CDR1 reads LGHNA; CDR2 reads YSLEER. The V and J ends lost 0 bases and 3 bases respectively, with 18 bases between them. The CDR3 spans 19 residues.

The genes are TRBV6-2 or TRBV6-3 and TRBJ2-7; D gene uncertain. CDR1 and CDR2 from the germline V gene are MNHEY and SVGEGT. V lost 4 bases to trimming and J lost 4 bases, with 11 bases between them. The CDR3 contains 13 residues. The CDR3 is CASSSPVPYEQYF. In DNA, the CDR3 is TGTGCCAGCAGTTCCCCGGTCCCATACGAGCAGTACTTC.

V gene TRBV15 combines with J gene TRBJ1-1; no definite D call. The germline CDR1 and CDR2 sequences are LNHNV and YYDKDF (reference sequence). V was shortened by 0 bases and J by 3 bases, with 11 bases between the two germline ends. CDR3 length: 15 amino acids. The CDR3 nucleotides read TGTGCCACCAGCAGAGATTTTGCGCAATACACTGAAGCTTTCTTT. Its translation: CATSRDFAQYTEAFF. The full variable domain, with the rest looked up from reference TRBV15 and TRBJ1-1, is DAMVIQNPRYQVTQFGKPVTLSCSQTLNHNVMYWYQQKSSQAPKLLFHYYDKDFNNEADTPDNFQSRRPNTSFCFLDIRSPGLGDTAMYLCATSRDFAQYTEAFFGQGTRLTVV.

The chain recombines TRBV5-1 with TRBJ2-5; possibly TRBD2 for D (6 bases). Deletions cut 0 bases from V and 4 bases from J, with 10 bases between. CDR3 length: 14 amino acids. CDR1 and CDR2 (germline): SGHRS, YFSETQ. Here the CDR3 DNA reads TGCGCCAGCAGCTTGGATGGTAGCGGAGAGACCCAGTACTTC. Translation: CASSLDGSGETQYF. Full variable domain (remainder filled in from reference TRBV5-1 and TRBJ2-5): KAGVTQTPRYLIKTRGQQVTLSCSPISGHRSVSWYQQTPGQGLQFLFEYFSETQRNKGNFPGRFSGRQFSNSRSEMNVSTLELGDSALYLCASSLDGSGETQYFGPGTRLLVL.

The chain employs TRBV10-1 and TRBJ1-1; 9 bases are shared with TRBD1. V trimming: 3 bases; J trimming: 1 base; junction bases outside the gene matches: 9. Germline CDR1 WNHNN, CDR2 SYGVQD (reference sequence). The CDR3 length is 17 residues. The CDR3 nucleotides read TGCGCCAGCAGTGACTTCCCGGGACAGGGAAGGAACACTGAAGCTTTCTTT. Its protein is CASSDFPGQGRNTEAFF.

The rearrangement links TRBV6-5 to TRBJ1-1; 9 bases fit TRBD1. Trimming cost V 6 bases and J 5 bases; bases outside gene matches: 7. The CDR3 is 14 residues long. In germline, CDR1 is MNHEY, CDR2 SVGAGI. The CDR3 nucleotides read TGTGCCAGCAGACAGACAGGGGGTTGGACTGAAGCTTTCTTT. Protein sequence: CASRQTGGWTEAFF.

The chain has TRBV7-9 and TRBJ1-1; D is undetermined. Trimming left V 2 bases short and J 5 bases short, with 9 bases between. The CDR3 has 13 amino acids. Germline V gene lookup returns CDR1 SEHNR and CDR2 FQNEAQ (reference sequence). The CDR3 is CASSLSEGTEAFF. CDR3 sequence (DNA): TGTGCCAGCAGCTTAAGTGAGGGAACTGAAGCTTTCTTT. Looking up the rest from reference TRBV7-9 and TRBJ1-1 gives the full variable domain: DTGVSQNPRHKITKRGQNVTFRCDPISEHNRLYWYRQTLGQGPEFLTYFQNEAQLEKSRLLSDRFSAERPKGSFSTLEIQRTEQGDSAMYLCASSLSEGTEAFFGQGTRLTVV.

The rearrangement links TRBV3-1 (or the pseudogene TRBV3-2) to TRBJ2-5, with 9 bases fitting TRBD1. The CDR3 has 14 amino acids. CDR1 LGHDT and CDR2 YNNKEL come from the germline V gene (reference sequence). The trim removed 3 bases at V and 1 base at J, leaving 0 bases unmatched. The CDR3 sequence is CASSQGQGQETQYF. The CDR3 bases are TGTGCCAGCAGCCAGGGACAGGGCCAAGAGACCCAGTACTTC.

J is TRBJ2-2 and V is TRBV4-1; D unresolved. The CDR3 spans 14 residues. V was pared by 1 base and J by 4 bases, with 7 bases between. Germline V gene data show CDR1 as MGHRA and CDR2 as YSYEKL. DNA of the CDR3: TGCGCCAGCAGCCAAGGAACAGCCACCGGGGAGCTGTTTTTT. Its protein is CASSQGTATGELFF.

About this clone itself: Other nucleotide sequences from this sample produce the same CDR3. In DNA form, the CDR3 reads TGTGCCATCAGCGAGGAGGGGGCCACTAGCAATCAGCCCCAGCATTTT. This translates into CAISEEGATSNQPQHF. The chain combines TRBV10-3 with TRBJ1-5; the match to TRBD1 covers 7 bases. The CDR3 is 16 amino acids. From germline, CDR1 is ENHRY and CDR2 SYGVKD. Germline trimming cut 6 bases from V and 0 bases from J; bases unmatched to any gene: 8.

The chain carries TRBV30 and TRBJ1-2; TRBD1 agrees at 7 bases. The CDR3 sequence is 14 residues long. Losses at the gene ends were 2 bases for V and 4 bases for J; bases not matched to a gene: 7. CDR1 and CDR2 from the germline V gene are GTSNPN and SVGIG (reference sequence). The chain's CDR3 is CAWSRTGWAYGYTF. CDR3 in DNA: TGTGCCTGGAGTAGGACAGGATGGGCCTATGGCTACACCTTC.

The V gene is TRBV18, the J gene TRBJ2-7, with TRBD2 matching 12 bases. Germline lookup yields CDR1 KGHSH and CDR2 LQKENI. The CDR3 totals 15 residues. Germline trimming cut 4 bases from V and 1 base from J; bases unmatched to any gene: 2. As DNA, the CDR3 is TGTGCCAGCTCACTCACTAGCGGGGGGTCCTACGAGCAGTACGTC. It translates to CASSLTSGGSYEQYV.

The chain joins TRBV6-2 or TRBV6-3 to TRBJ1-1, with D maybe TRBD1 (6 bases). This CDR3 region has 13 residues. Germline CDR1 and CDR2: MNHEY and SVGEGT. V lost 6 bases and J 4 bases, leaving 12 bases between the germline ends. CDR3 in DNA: TGTGCCAGCAGCAACAGGGCTGGCACTGAAGCTTTCTTT. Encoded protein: CASSNRAGTEAFF.